Presented here are 5 T cell receptor beta chains from one specimen sequenced in a study of cytomegalovirus exposure and HLA in healthy donors. Vbeta (60) and Jbeta (13) primers were used in the PCR. The method was immunoSEQ multiplex PCR; TCRdb's version includes in-frame clones alone and lacks a portion of them. This table holds 150,000 to 200,000 clones, roughly 13% found once. Sequencing used PBMCs. The receptor set was obtained from a man aged 50-60 years in good health and CMV-seropositive.

The chain uses TRBV27 and TRBJ1-2, with TRBD1 matching 7 bases. Germline CDR1 and CDR2: MNHEY and SMNVEV (reference sequence). There are 15 residues in the CDR3. J lost 4 bases, V lost 5 bases, and 10 bases had no gene match. CDR3 bases: TGTGCCAGCAGTCGAACTCCGGACAGGAGCTATGGCTACACCTTC. Translated: CASSRTPDRSYGYTF.

This clone was seen a few times. The chain is built from TRBV27 and TRBJ1-1; TRBD1 matches at 10 bases. This CDR3 region has 16 residues. Germline values: CDR1 MNHEY, CDR2 SMNVEV (reference sequence). The ends lost 8 bases at V and 0 bases at J; junction bases unmatched: 9. This chain's CDR3 is CASSRADRGVNTEAFF. The CDR3 DNA is TGTGCCAGCTCCCGCGCGGACAGGGGGGTGAACACTGAAGCTTTCTTT.

This sequence joins TRBV19 and TRBJ1-2, with TRBD1 identical over 8 bases. CDR1 is LNHDA, CDR2 SQIVND, per germline (reference sequence). The V gene end was trimmed by 2 bases and the J gene end by 8 bases; junction bases not matched to a gene: 4. This CDR3 is built from 13 residues. Written as DNA, the CDR3 is TGTGCCAGTAGTATAAGGGACAGGCGCGGCTACACCTTC. Translation: CASSIRDRRGYTF.

The chain is built from TRBV7-9 and TRBJ2-2; D possibly corresponds to TRBD1 (6 bases). V lost 5 bases to trimming and J lost 6 bases, with 7 bases between them. The CDR3 runs to 12 residues. Looked up from germline, CDR1 is SEHNR and CDR2 is FQNEAQ (reference sequence). The CDR3 coding sequence is TGTGCCAGCAGCCCAGGGGCCGGGGAGCTGTTTTTT. Translating gives CASSPGAGELFF.

This clone was found a few times. The chain combines TRBV5-1 with TRBJ1-1; TRBD1 is a possible D gene (6 bases). Germline values: CDR1 SGHRS, CDR2 YFSETQ. Trimming stripped 2 bases from V and 1 base from J, with 9 bases between. The length of the CDR3 is 14 residues. CDR3 sequence (DNA): TGCGCCAGCAGCTTTCAACAGGGGAACACTGAAGCTTTCTTT. Translating gives CASSFQQGNTEAFF.